This T cell receptor (beta chain) was identified during a study of molecular identifiers for immune sequencing clone quantification. Germline assignment: CDR1 SQVTM and CDR2 ANQGSEA. The CDR3 length is 15 residues. The V gene end was trimmed by 1 base and the J gene end by 4 bases; junction bases not matched to a gene: 5. This clonotype has only a few counts. Library preparation followed earlier protocols using designated TCR primers. TCRdb redid the calling of the PCR reads with MiXCR, one entry per CDR3 protein. The table records about half a million distinct CDR3 sequences, less than 30% of them present only once. CD8+CD4-CCR7+CD45RA+ sorting gave the naive CD8 T cells.

The chain combines TRBV29-1 with TRBJ1-3, with TRBD1 identical over 9 bases. The receptor comes from a human donor in good health. Some libraries in this study had Jurkat cell RNA spiked in. What was sequenced was naive CD8+ T cells from blood, with Jurkat cell RNA spiked in. Indicated subset: FACS-sorted CD8+CD4-CCR7+CD45RA+ naive T cells. The CDR3 DNA reads as TGCAGCGTTGAAGGGACAGGGGCCAGCGGAAACACCATATATTTT. It specifies CSVEGTGASGNTIYF.